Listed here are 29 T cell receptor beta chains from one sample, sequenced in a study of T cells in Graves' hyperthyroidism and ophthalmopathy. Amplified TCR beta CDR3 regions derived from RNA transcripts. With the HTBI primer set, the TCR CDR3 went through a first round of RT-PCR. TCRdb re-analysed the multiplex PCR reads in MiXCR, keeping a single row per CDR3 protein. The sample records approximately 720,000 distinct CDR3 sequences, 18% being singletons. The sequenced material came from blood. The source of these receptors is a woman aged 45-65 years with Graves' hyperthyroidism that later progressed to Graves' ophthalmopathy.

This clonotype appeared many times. The CDR3 region is CASSGDRDYGYTF. CDR3 nucleotide sequence: TGTGCCAGCAGCGGCGACAGGGACTATGGCTACACCTTC. The chain links TRBV2 to TRBJ1-2, with 7 bases fitting TRBD1. CDR1 is SNHLY and CDR2 is FYNNEI in the germline V gene. This CDR3 is 13 amino acids long. V dropped 6 bases and J dropped 3; count of bases not matched to a gene: 4.

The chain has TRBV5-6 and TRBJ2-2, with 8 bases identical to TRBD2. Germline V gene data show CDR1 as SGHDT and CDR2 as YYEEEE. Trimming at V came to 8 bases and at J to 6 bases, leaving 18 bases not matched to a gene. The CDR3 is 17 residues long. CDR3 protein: CASIGRGFLRSAGELFF. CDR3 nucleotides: TGTGCCAGTATCGGGAGGGGCTTTTTGAGGAGCGCCGGGGAGCTGTTTTTT.

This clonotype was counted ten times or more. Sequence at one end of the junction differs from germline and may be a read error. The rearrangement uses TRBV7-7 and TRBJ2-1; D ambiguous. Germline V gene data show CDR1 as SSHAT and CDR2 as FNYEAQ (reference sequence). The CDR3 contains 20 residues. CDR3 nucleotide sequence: TGTGCTAGCAGCAACCAGTCCCCGCTACTCCTTATCTTTACCTACAATGAGCAGTTCTTC. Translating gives CASSNQSPLLLIFTYNEQFF. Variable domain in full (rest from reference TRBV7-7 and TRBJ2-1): GAGVSQSPRYKVTKRGQDVTLRCDPISSHATLYWYQQALGQGPEFLTYFNYEAQPDKSGLPSDRFSAERPEGSISTLTIQRTEQRDSAMYRCASSNQSPLLLIFTYNEQFFGPGTRLTVL.

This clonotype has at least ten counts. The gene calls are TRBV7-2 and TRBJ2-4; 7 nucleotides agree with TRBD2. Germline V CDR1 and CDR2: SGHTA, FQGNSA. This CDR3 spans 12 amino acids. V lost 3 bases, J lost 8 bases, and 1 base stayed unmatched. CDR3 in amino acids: CASSLGGDIQYF. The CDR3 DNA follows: TGTGCCAGCAGCTTGGGGGGGGACATTCAGTACTTC. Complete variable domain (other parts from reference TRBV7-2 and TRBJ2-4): GAGVSQSPSNKVTEKGKDVELRCDPISGHTALYWYRQSLGQGLEFLIYFQGNSAPDKSGLPSDRFSAERTGGSVSTLTIQRTQQEDSAVYLCASSLGGDIQYFGAGTRLSVL.

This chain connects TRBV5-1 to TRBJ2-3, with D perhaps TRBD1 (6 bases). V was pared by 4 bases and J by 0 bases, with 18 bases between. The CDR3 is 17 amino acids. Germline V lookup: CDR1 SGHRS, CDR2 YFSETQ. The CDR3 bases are TGCGCCAGCAGCAACTCCAGGGGCCCCATTAGCACAGATACGCAGTATTTT. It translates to CASSNSRGPISTDTQYF.

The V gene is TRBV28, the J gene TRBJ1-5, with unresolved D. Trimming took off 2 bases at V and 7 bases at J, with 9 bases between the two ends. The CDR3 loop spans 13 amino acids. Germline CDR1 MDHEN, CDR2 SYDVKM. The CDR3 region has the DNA TGTGCCAGCAGTTTAGGGGAAGGACAGCCCCAGCATTTT. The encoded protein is CASSLGEGQPQHF.

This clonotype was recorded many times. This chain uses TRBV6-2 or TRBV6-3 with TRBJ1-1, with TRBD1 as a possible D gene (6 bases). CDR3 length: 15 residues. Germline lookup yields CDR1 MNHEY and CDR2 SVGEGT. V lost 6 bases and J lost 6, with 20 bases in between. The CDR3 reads CASSQTVGGHPEAFF. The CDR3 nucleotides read TGTGCCAGCAGCCAAACGGTGGGGGGCCATCCTGAAGCTTTCTTT.

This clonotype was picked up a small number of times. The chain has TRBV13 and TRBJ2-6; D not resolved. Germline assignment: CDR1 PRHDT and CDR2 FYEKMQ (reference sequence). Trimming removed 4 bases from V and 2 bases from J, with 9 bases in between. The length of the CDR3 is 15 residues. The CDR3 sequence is CASSSRPTGANVLTF. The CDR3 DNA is TGTGCCAGCAGCTCCCGACCTACTGGGGCCAACGTCCTGACTTTC.

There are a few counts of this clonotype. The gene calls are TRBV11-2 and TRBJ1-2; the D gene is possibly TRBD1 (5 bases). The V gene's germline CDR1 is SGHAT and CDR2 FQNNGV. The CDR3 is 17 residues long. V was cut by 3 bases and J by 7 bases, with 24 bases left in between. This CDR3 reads CASSFLFWGSRGSGYTF. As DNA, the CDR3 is TGTGCCAGCAGCTTTTTATTTTGGGGCTCCCGCGGTTCTGGCTACACCTTC.

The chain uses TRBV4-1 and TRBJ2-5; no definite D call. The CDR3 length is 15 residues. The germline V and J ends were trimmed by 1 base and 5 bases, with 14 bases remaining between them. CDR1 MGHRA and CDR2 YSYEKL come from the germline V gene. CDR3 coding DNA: TGCGCCAGCAGCCAAGTGGAACCTGTTTGGGAGACCCAGTACTTC. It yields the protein CASSQVEPVWETQYF.

CDR3 coding DNA: TGTGCCAGCACCCTCGAAGGGCTCCATGAGCAGTTCTTC. This translates into CASTLEGLHEQFF. This chain connects TRBV7-2 to TRBJ2-1; D is unclear. The CDR3 is made up of 13 amino acids. The germline V gene has CDR1 SGHTA and CDR2 FQGNSA. Between the trimmed V and J ends, which lost 7 bases and 8 bases, there was a span of 15 bases.

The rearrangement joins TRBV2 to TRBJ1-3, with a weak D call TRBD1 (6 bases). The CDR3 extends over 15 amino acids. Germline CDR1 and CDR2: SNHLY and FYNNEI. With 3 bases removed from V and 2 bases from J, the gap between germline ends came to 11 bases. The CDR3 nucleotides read TGTGCCAGCAGTGAGTTACAGGGCGCTGGAAACACCATATATTTT. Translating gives CASSELQGAGNTIYF.

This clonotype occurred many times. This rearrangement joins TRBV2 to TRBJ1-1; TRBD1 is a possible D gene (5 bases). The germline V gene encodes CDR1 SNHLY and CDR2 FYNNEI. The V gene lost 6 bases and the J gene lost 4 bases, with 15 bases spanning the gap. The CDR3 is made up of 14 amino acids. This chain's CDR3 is CASRELGGVTEAFF. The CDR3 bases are TGTGCCAGCAGAGAACTCGGGGGGGTCACTGAAGCTTTCTTT.

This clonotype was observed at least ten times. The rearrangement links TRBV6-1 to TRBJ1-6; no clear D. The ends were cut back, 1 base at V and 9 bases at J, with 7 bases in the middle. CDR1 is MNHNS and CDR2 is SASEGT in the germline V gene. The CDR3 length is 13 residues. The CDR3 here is CASSEGAGSPLHF. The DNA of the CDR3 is TGTGCCAGCAGTGAAGGGGCAGGTTCACCCCTCCACTTT.

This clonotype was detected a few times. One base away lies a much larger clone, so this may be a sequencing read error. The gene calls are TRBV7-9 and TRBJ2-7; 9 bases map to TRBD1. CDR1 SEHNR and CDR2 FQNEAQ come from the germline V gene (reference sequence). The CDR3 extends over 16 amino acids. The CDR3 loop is CVSSHKKGQGLAEQYF. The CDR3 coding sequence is TGTGTCAGCAGCCACAAAAAGGGACAGGGCCTGGCGGAGCAGTACTTC.

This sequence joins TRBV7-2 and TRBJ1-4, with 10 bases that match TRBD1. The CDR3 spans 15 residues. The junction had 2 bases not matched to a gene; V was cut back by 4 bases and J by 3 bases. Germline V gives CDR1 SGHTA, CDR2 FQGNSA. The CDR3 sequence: CASSSGQGANEKLFF. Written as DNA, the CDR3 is TGTGCCAGCAGCTCCGGACAGGGGGCTAATGAAAAACTGTTTTTT.

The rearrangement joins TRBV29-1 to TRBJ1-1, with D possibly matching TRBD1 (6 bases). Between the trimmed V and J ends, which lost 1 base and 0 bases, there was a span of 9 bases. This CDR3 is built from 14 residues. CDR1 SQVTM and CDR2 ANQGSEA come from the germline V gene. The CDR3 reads CSVEATGMNTEAFF. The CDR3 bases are TGCAGCGTTGAAGCCACAGGGATGAACACTGAAGCTTTCTTT.

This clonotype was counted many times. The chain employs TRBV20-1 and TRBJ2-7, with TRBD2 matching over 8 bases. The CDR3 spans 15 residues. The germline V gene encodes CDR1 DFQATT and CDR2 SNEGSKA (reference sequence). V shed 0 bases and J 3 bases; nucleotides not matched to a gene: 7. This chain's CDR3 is CSARDFMRGDYEQYF. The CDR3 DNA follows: TGCAGTGCTAGAGATTTCATGCGGGGGGACTACGAGCAGTACTTC.

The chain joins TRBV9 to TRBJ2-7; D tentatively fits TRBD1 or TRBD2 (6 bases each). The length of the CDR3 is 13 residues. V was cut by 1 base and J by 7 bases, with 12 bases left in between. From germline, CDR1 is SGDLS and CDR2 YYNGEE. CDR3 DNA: TGTGCCAGCAGCGTATCCGGGGGCGGAGAGCAGTACTTC. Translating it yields CASSVSGGGEQYF. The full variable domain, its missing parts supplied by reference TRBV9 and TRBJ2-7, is DSGVTQTPKHLITATGQRVTLRCSPRSGDLSVYWYQQSLDQGLQFLIQYYNGEERAKGNILERFSAQQFPDLHSELNLSSLELGDSALYFCASSVSGGGEQYFGPGTRLTVT.

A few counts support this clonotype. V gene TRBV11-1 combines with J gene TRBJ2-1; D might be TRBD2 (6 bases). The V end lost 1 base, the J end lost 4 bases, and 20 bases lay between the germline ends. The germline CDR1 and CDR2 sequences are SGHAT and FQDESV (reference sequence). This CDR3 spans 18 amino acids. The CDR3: CASSLGSGVWSSYNEQFF. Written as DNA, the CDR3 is TGTGCCAGCAGCTTAGGGTCGGGGGTGTGGAGCAGTTACAATGAGCAGTTCTTC.

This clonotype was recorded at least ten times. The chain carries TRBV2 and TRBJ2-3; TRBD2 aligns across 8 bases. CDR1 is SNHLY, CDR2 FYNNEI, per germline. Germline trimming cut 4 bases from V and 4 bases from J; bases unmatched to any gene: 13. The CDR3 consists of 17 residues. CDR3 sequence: CASSAEGGGGRADTQYF. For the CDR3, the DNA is TGTGCCAGCAGTGCTGAAGGTGGCGGGGGGAGGGCAGATACGCAGTATTTT.

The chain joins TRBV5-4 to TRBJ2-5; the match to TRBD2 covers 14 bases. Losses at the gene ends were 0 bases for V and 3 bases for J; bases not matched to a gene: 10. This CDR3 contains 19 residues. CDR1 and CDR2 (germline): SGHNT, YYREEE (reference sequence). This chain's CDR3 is CASSLEVMTSGGVEETQYF. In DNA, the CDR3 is TGTGCCAGCAGCTTGGAAGTTATGACTAGCGGGGGGGTCGAAGAGACCCAGTACTTC.

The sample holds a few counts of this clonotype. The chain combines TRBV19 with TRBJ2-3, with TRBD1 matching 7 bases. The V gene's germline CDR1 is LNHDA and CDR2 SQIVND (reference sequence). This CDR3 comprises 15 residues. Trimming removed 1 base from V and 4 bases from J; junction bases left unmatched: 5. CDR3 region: CASSIAQGWPDTQYF. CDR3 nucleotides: TGTGCCAGTAGTATAGCACAGGGGTGGCCAGATACGCAGTATTTT.

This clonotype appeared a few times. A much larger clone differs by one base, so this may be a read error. Written as DNA, the CDR3 is TGTGGCAGCAGCCCGCCCGGGTGGGACTACGAGCAGTACTTC. Translation gives CGSSPPGWDYEQYF. The V and J genes are TRBV11-2 and TRBJ2-7; no reliable D call. CDR3 length equals 14 residues. Germline V gene lookup returns CDR1 SGHAT and CDR2 FQNNGV.

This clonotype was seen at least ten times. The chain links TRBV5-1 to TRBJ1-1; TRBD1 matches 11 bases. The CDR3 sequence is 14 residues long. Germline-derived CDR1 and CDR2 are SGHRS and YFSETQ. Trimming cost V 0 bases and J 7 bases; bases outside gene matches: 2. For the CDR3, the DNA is TGCGCCAGCAGCTTGGGGACAGGGGGCCTTGAAGCTTTCTTT. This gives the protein CASSLGTGGLEAFF.

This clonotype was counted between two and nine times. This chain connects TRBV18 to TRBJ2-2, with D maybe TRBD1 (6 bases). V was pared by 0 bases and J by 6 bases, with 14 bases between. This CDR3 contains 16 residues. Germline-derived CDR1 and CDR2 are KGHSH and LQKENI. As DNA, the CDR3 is TGTGCCAGCTCACCACCTTCAGGGGCTGTGTCCGGGGAGCTGTTTTTT. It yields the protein CASSPPSGAVSGELFF.

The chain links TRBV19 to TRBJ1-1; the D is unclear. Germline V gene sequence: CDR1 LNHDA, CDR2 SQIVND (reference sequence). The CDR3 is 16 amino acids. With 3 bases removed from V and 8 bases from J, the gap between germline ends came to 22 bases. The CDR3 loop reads CASSIWVAVQTEEAFF. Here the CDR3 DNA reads TGTGCCAGTAGTATCTGGGTGGCGGTGCAAACAGAAGAAGCTTTCTTT.

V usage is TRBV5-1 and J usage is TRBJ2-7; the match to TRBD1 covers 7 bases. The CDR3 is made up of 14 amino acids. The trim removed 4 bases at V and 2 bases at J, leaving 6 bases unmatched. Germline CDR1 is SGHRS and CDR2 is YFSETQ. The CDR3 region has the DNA TGCGCCAGCAGCCCTACAGGGGAACCCTACGAGCAGTACTTC. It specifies CASSPTGEPYEQYF. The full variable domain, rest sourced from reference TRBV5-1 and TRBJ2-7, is KAGVTQTPRYLIKTRGQQVTLSCSPISGHRSVSWYQQTPGQGLQFLFEYFSETQRNKGNFPGRFSGRQFSNSRSEMNVSTLELGDSALYLCASSPTGEPYEQYFGPGTRLTVT.

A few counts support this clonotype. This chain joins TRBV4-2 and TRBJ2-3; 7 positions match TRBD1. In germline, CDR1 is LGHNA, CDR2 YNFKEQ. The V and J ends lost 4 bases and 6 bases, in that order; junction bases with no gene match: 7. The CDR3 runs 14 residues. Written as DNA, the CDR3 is TGTGCCAGCAGCCTTGAAAAGGGGGCCGATACGCAGTATTTT. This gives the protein CASSLEKGADTQYF.